This T cell receptor beta chain came from a study of early T cells in non-severe SARS-CoV-2 infection. Overall study: Chains stayed unpaired after sequencing of bulk RNA from unsorted whole blood.

The sample holds many counts of this clonotype. Researchers attached unique molecular identifiers to individual cDNA molecules. TCRdb redid the calling of the 5' RACE reads with MiXCR, one entry per CDR3 protein. The profile shows 17,000 or so distinct CDR3 sequences, around 6.1% of them singletons. Looked up from germline, CDR1 is MNHEY and CDR2 is SVGEGT. Trimming stripped 8 bases from V and 4 bases from J, with 18 bases between. The CDR3 has 14 residues. This receptor was identified in an adult who was a healthcare worker with PCR-confirmed SARS-CoV-2 infection or an uninfected control (not recorded which). The sequencing used whole blood, collected at baseline. V and J are TRBV6-2 or TRBV6-3 and TRBJ2-7, with D maybe TRBD1 (6 bases). This CDR3 is CASVLQGRDYEQYF. The CDR3 DNA reads as TGTGCCAGCGTTCTCCAGGGGAGAGATTACGAGCAGTACTTC.